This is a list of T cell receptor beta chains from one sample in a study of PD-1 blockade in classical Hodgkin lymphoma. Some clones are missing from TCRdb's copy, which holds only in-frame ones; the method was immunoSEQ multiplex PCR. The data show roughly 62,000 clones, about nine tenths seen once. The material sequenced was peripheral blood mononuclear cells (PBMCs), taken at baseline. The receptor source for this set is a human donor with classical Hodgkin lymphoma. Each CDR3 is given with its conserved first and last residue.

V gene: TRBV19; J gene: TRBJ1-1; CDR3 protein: CASSILSRGGWTEAFF
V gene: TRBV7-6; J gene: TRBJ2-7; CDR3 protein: CASSLQGGQGYEQYF
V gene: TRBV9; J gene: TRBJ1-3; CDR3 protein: CASAGTGGENTIYF
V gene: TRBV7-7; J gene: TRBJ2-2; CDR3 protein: CASSPLLTGMVSGELFF
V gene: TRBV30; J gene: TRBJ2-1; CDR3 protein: CAWSAGLAGHYNEQFF
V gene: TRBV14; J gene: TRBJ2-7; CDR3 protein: CASSQVGGVQYF
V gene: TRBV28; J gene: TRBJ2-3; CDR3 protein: CASSFYSDTQYF
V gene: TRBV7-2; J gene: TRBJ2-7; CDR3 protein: CASSFGDTVYEQYF
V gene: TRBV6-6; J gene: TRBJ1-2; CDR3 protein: CAVAGDRGRRGYTF
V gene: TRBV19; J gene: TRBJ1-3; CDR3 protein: CASSIVPRSVSGNTIYF
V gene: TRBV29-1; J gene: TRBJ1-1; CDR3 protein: CSVEVGQGRTEAFF
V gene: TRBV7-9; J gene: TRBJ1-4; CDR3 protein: CASSSGTELRANEKLFF
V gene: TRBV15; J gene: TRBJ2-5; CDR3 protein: CATSLLTSAETQYF
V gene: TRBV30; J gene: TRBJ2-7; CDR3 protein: CAWSVGLGGTYEQYF
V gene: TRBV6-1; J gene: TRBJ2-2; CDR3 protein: CASGETGVSTGELFF
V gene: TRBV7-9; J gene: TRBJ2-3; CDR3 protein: CASNWMTDTQYF
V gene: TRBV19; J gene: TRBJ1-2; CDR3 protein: CASSWPGGPTGGYTF
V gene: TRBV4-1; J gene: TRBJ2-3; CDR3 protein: CASSQDRTGDTQYF
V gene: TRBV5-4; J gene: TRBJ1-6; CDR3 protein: CASSLDGSRSPLHF
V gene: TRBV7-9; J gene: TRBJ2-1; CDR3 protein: CASSLVGLAGEQFF
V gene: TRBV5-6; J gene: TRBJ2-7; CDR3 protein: CASSPLASYEQYF
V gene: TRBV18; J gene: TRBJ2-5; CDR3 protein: CASSPSGWETQYF